The 14 T cell receptor beta chains in this list originate from one sample, sequenced in a study of beta chain features in type 1 diabetes. All of the isolated RNA was reverse transcribed, so expressed TCRB transcripts were sequenced. Data came from immunoSEQ multiplex PCR; TCRdb stores just in-frame clones and leaves some out. The data show roughly 500,000 clones, over 25% seen once. The specimen was naive CD4+ T cells from blood. These receptors all come from a man aged 18 to 30 in good health.

This clone occurred a few times. The V call is TRBV15, the J call TRBJ2-7; no reliable D call. This CDR3 contains 15 residues. Germline CDR1 and CDR2: LNHNV and YYDKDF (reference sequence). Trimming removed 3 bases at V and 5 bases at J, with 17 bases between. The CDR3 is CATSRILVARHEQYF. CDR3 coding DNA: TGTGCCACCAGCAGGATTCTGGTCGCTAGGCACGAGCAGTACTTC.

This clone was picked up a small number of times. The rearrangement uses TRBV30 and TRBJ1-2; D not certain. CDR1 is GTSNPN and CDR2 is SVGIG in the germline V gene (reference sequence). The V end lost 3 bases, the J end lost 6 bases, and 14 bases lay between the germline ends. This CDR3 is built from 13 residues. The CDR3 DNA is TGTGCCTGGAGGATGTCCGCTACGAATGGCTACACCTTC. It is translated as CAWRMSATNGYTF.

This sequence joins TRBV28 and TRBJ2-7; tentatively, D is TRBD2 (6 bases). Between the trimmed V and J ends, which lost 7 bases and 4 bases, there was a span of 23 bases. Germline V CDR1 and CDR2: MDHEN, SYDVKM. The CDR3 runs to 16 residues. CDR3 amino acids: CASTTTGAGGVYEQYF. CDR3 in DNA: TGTGCCAGCACCACAACCGGGGCCGGAGGGGTTTACGAGCAGTACTTC.

The sample holds a few counts of this clone. This chain uses TRBV29-1 with TRBJ1-2, with D tentatively TRBD1 (5 bases). Germline V CDR1 and CDR2: SQVTM, ANQGSEA. Deletions cut 8 bases from V and 4 bases from J, with 17 bases between. This CDR3 has 13 amino acids. CDR3 region: CSPKTAYSYGYTF. In DNA, the CDR3 is TGCAGCCCTAAGACAGCGTACAGCTATGGCTACACCTTC.

The rearrangement links TRBV7-2 to TRBJ2-7; unclear D gene. The CDR3 sequence is 16 residues long. The V end lost 1 base, the J end lost 0 bases, and 13 bases lay between the germline ends. Germline lookup yields CDR1 SGHTA and CDR2 FQGNSA. The CDR3 loop is CASSLGSPIYSYEQYF. The CDR3 nucleotides are TGTGCCAGCAGCTTAGGGAGTCCAATCTACTCCTACGAGCAGTACTTC.

The chain uses TRBV5-4 and TRBJ2-7; TRBD2 matches 8 bases. The germline V gene encodes CDR1 SGHNT and CDR2 YYREEE (reference sequence). This CDR3 has 15 residues. Trimming cost V 3 bases and J 3 bases; bases outside gene matches: 8. In nucleotides, the CDR3 is TGTGCCAGCAGCTCTAGGGCGGGAGGAGACTACGAGCAGTACTTC. This sequence encodes CASSSRAGGDYEQYF. Full variable domain (rest looked up from reference TRBV5-4 and TRBJ2-7): ETGVTQSPTHLIKTRGQQVTLRCSSQSGHNTVSWYQQALGQGPQFIFQYYREEENGRGNFPPRFSGLQFPNYSSELNVNALELDDSALYLCASSSRAGGDYEQYFGPGTRLTVT.

This clone has only a few counts. This chain links TRBV4-3 with TRBJ1-2; D possibly corresponds to TRBD1 (5 bases). CDR3 length equals 14 residues. The germline CDR1 and CDR2 sequences are LGHNA and YSLEER. Between the trimmed V and J ends, which lost 0 bases and 4 bases, there was a span of 9 bases. Here the CDR3 reads CASSQERGLYGYTF. Here the CDR3 DNA reads TGCGCCAGCAGCCAAGAACGGGGCCTCTATGGCTACACCTTC.

The genes are TRBV12-5 and TRBJ1-2; 8 bases match TRBD1. The CDR3 length is 15 residues. Losses at the gene ends were 1 base for V and 6 bases for J; bases not matched to a gene: 7. Per germline, CDR1 LGHNT and CDR2 FRNRAP. CDR3 sequence reads: CASGLGTGIVDGYTF. The DNA of the CDR3 is TGTGCTAGTGGTTTGGGGACAGGGATTGTCGATGGCTACACCTTC.

This clone was detected only a few times. The J gene is TRBJ1-1, the V gene TRBV5-1, with TRBD1 as a possible D gene (5 bases). The V end lost 2 bases, the J end lost 4 bases, and 12 bases lay between the germline ends. Per germline, CDR1 SGHRS and CDR2 YFSETQ. This CDR3 has 14 amino acids. CDR3 nucleotide sequence: TGCGCCAGCAGCTTAACCCGGCAGGGCACTGAAGCTTTCTTT. This translates into CASSLTRQGTEAFF. Full variable domain (remainder filled in from reference TRBV5-1 and TRBJ1-1): KAGVTQTPRYLIKTRGQQVTLSCSPISGHRSVSWYQQTPGQGLQFLFEYFSETQRNKGNFPGRFSGRQFSNSRSEMNVSTLELGDSALYLCASSLTRQGTEAFFGQGTRLTVV.

The chain combines TRBV7-2 with TRBJ2-3; weak D call: TRBD2 (5 bases). Germline V gene lookup returns CDR1 SGHTA and CDR2 FQGNSA. Trimming pared 1 base from V and 2 bases from J, leaving 10 bases between. CDR3 size: 15 residues. The CDR3 DNA sequence: TGTGCCAGCAGCTTAGGGCTAGCCTACACAGATACGCAGTATTTT. Translated, it gives CASSLGLAYTDTQYF.

This clone was observed a few times. This rearrangement joins TRBV9 to TRBJ2-3; 8 bases agree with TRBD2. Losses at the gene ends were 0 bases for V and 1 base for J; bases not matched to a gene: 4. CDR3 length equals 16 residues. Germline-derived CDR1 and CDR2 are SGDLS and YYNGEE. CDR3 amino acids: CASSVDAGGRTDTQYF. The CDR3, as DNA: TGTGCCAGCAGCGTAGATGCGGGAGGCCGCACAGATACGCAGTATTTT.

This clone showed up just a few times. The rearrangement links TRBV29-1 to TRBJ1-5, with D perhaps TRBD1 (5 bases). V lost 7 bases to trimming and J lost 0 bases, with 31 bases between them. This CDR3 has 20 amino acids. Germline CDR1 and CDR2: SQVTM and ANQGSEA. The CDR3 sequence is CSAENPPHPLGAYSNQPQHF. CDR3 in DNA: TGCAGCGCCGAAAACCCACCCCACCCGCTTGGGGCTTATAGCAATCAGCCCCAGCATTTT.

A few counts support this clone. The chain is built from TRBV7-2 and TRBJ2-7; D unresolved. The CDR3 contains 15 residues. Germline loops: CDR1 SGHTA, CDR2 FQGNSA. Trimming took off 0 bases at V and 3 bases at J, with 12 bases between the two ends. The CDR3 DNA sequence: TGTGCCAGCAGCTTAGCCGACGGATGGAACTACGAGCAGTACTTC. Its protein is CASSLADGWNYEQYF. Complete variable domain (other parts from reference TRBV7-2 and TRBJ2-7): GAGVSQSPSNKVTEKGKDVELRCDPISGHTALYWYRQSLGQGLEFLIYFQGNSAPDKSGLPSDRFSAERTGGSVSTLTIQRTQQEDSAVYLCASSLADGWNYEQYFGPGTRLTVT.

The rearrangement joins TRBV15 to TRBJ2-7; the D gene is possibly TRBD2 (6 bases). The CDR3 length is 16 residues. Trimming left V 1 base short and J 2 bases short, with 15 bases between. Germline assignment: CDR1 LNHNV and CDR2 YYDKDF (reference sequence). The CDR3 is CATSRGASGATYEQYF. CDR3 coding DNA: TGTGCCACCAGCAGAGGAGCATCGGGAGCTACCTACGAGCAGTACTTC.